This T cell receptor (beta chain) came from a study of cytomegalovirus exposure and HLA in healthy donors. In regard to this clone: Its specificity is unknown.

CDR3 length: 17 residues. Germline assignment: CDR1 LNHNV and CDR2 YYDKDF (reference sequence). The V gene end was trimmed by 3 bases and the J gene end by 8 bases; junction bases not matched to a gene: 15. Study-wide findings and caveats: The presence/absence work took it that sequencing depth was about the same across donors. Researchers had no immune exposure information except CMV serostatus available.

Primers included in the PCR were 60 Vbeta and 13 Jbeta primers. Assay: immunoSEQ multiplex PCR; the TCRdb copy retains only in-frame clones and omits some. The sample records fewer than 200,000 clones, roughly 9.5% being singletons. This TCR was recovered from a young woman in good health and CMV-seropositive. Material for sequencing was PBMCs. The chain combines TRBV15 with TRBJ2-1; 8 bases line up with TRBD2. CDR3 region: CATSRGRSGSLHDEQFF. DNA for the CDR3: TGTGCCACCAGCAGGGGCAGGAGCGGGAGCCTACACGATGAGCAGTTCTTC.